Described below is a single T cell receptor beta chain sequence and its context. Assay used: immunoSEQ multiplex PCR; TCRdb lists only in-frame clones, some missing. The profile shows hundreds of thousands of clones, 80% to 90% of them singletons. There are 16 residues in the CDR3. The V gene's germline CDR1 is SGDLS and CDR2 YYNGEE. V lost 3 bases, J lost 0 bases, and 12 bases lay in between. This sample is part of a study of cytomegalovirus exposure and HLA in healthy donors. The clonotype originates from a woman between 18 and 29 years old in good health and CMV-seronegative. The V and J genes are TRBV9 and TRBJ2-2, with D possibly TRBD1 on 6 matching bases. The sample consisted of PBMCs. CDR3 sequence: CASSERGGANTGELFF. The CDR3 DNA is TGTGCCAGCAGCGAGAGAGGGGGTGCGAACACCGGGGAGCTGTTTTTT.